This T cell receptor (beta chain) was identified in a study of cytomegalovirus exposure and HLA in healthy donors. Primers: 60 Vbeta forward and 13 Jbeta reverse. Sequencing used immunoSEQ multiplex PCR; TCRdb keeps in-frame clones, though not all of them. The sample includes about 39,000 clones. V was clipped by 6 bases and J by 4 bases, with 9 bases between them. Germline V gives CDR1 MNHNS, CDR2 SASEGT. The CDR3 covers 13 residues. The gene calls are TRBV6-1 and TRBJ1-4; D ambiguous. The source material was PBMCs. The TCR originated in a woman between 25 and 40 years old in good health and CMV-seropositive. The CDR3 loop is CASRRVSNEKLFF. DNA for the CDR3: TGTGCCAGCAGGAGGGTCAGTAATGAAAAACTGTTTTTT.